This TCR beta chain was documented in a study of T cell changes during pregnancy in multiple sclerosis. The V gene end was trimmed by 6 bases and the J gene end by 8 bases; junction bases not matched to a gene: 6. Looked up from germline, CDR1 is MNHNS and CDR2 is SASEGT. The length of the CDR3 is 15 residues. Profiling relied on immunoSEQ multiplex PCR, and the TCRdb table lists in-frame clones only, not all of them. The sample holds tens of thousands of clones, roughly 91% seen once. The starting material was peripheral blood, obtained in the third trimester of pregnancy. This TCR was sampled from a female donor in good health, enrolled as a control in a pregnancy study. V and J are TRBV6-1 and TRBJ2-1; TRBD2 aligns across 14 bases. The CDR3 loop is CASRTEGLAGDEQFF. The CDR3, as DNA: TGTGCCAGCAGGACGGAGGGACTAGCGGGGGATGAGCAGTTCTTC.